This passage covers 5 T cell receptor beta chains from one sample sequenced in a study of T cell responses to AZD1222 COVID-19 vaccine. Clones were sequenced by immunoSEQ multiplex PCR, and TCRdb holds only the in-frame ones, with some missing. The sample carries around 140,000 clones, more than 85% recorded once. This specimen consisted of peripheral blood, obtained on day 0 of AZD1222 vaccination. The receptors shown here come from an adult in good health.

The chain recombines TRBV19 with TRBJ2-2, with D maybe TRBD2 (6 bases). Germline CDR1 reads LNHDA; CDR2 reads SQIVND (reference sequence). V dropped 8 bases and J dropped 0 bases, with 10 bases sitting between them. The length of the CDR3 is 14 residues. This CDR3 is CASGTGANTGELFF. In DNA, the CDR3 is TGTGCCAGTGGGACGGGAGCGAACACCGGGGAGCTGTTTTTT.

The chain joins TRBV6-5 to TRBJ2-7, with a tentative D call TRBD2 (5 bases). Germline loops: CDR1 MNHEY, CDR2 SVGAGI. The CDR3 is 14 amino acids. Trimming removed 7 bases at V and 0 bases at J, with 13 bases between. The CDR3, as DNA: TGTGCCAGCAAGGTCGGACTCAGCTCCTACGAGCAGTACTTC. Protein product: CASKVGLSSYEQYF.

This rearrangement joins TRBV11-2 to TRBJ1-1; D gene unclear. Germline CDR1 is SGHAT and CDR2 is FQNNGV. Deletions cut 0 bases from V and 7 bases from J, with 6 bases between. CDR3 length equals 12 residues. The CDR3 region has the DNA TGTGCCAGCAGCTTAGATCGGAGTGAAGCTTTCTTT. Translated: CASSLDRSEAFF. Full variable domain (rest looked up from reference TRBV11-2 and TRBJ1-1): EAGVAQSPRYKIIEKRQSVAFWCNPISGHATLYWYQQILGQGPKLLIQFQNNGVVDDSQLPKDRFSAERLKGVDSTLKIQPAKLEDSAVYLCASSLDRSEAFFGQGTRLTVV.

The chain has TRBV11-2 and TRBJ2-7; D may correspond to TRBD1 or TRBD2 (7 bases each). With 5 bases removed from V and 6 bases from J, the gap between germline ends came to 11 bases. In germline, CDR1 is SGHAT, CDR2 FQNNGV. The CDR3 spans 12 residues. CDR3 loop: CASSPGGGEQYF. The CDR3 DNA follows: TGTGCCAGCAGCCCAGGGGGGGGCGAGCAGTACTTC.

This clone has just one count. V and J are TRBV19 and TRBJ1-6; 8 bases match TRBD1. The length of the CDR3 is 13 residues. The V gene's germline CDR1 is LNHDA and CDR2 SQIVND (reference sequence). V trimming: 7 bases; J trimming: 6 bases; junction bases outside the gene matches: 2. Here the CDR3 reads CASKDRANSPLHF. The CDR3 nucleotides read TGTGCCAGTAAGGACAGGGCTAATTCACCCCTCCACTTT. The full variable domain, completed using reference TRBV19 and TRBJ1-6, is DGGITQSPKYLFRKEGQNVTLSCEQNLNHDAMYWYRQDPGQGLRLIYYSQIVNDFQKGDIAEGYSVSREKKESFPLTVTSAQKNPTAFYLCASKDRANSPLHFGNGTRLTVT.